This T cell receptor (beta chain) was captured by sequencing in a study of neurological immune-mediated disorders. CDR3 size: 17 residues. The germline CDR1 and CDR2 sequences are SGHVS and FQNEAQ. The V and J ends lost 1 base and 4 bases, in that order; junction bases with no gene match: 8. Unsorted libraries were prepared from 2 million PBMCs that had been stored at -80 C. This clonotype appeared a few times. The cDNA was synthesized by means of template-switch 5'RACE, which was carried out with 10-nucleotide random UMIs. TCRdb re-derived calls from the 5' RACE reads in MiXCR, one entry per CDR3 protein. The table records around 67,000 distinct CDR3 sequences, 4% to 6% of them present only once.

This TCR was recovered from a man younger than 35 with multiple sclerosis. Sequencing was carried out using PBMCs. The V and J genes are TRBV7-8 and TRBJ2-2, with 8 nucleotides matching TRBD2. In DNA form, the CDR3 reads TGTGCCAGCAGCTTAGAACGGGAGGGCCCGGGCACCGGGGAGCTGTTTTTT. Translation: CASSLEREGPGTGELFF.